Here is one TCR beta chain with its context. The data belong to a study of blood T cell repertoires in COVID-19. Turning to the study itself: T cells, B-cell-depleted T cells, or PBMCs provided the cDNA or gDNA that served as material.

Repertoires were generated with immunoSEQ multiplex PCR, while TCRdb's copy carries only in-frame clones and drops some. This table holds more than 45,000 clones, about nine tenths found once. CDR1 is SGHAT, CDR2 FQNNGV, per germline. CDR3 size: 19 residues. The ends lost 4 bases at V and 2 bases at J; junction bases unmatched: 16. Sequencing used peripheral blood. The chain has TRBV11-2 and TRBJ2-3; 9 positions match TRBD2. The clonotype comes from a woman older than 75 with COVID-19, enrolled during active disease. CDR3 sequence (DNA): TGTGCCAGCAGCTCAGCACGATCCTTAGCGGGGGCCGTCACAGATACGCAGTATTTT. Its protein is CASSSARSLAGAVTDTQYF.